This TCR beta chain was documented in a study of cytomegalovirus exposure and HLA in healthy donors. The study's findings and limits: 150 or so TCR beta chains were listed as cytomegalovirus-associated.

In the case of this clone: What it binds is unknown.

The PCR was carried out with 60 Vbeta primers and 13 Jbeta primers. As processed by the authors: An analysis that came later counted some 85 million unique TCR beta chains, roughly 11 million shared. The method was immunoSEQ multiplex PCR; TCRdb's version includes in-frame clones alone and lacks a portion of them. D and trimming were read from the DNA, whereas the V and J calls and clone size are those reported in that table. The sample lists around 150,000 clones; roughly four fifths were seen once. V dropped 4 bases and J dropped 0; count of bases not matched to a gene: 9. The CDR3 is 16 residues long. Germline V gene data show CDR1 as SGHRS and CDR2 as YFSETQ.

The specimen was PBMCs. V and J are TRBV5-1 and TRBJ1-1; TRBD1 matches 7 bases. The source of this sequence is a man between 45 and 60 years old in good health and CMV-seropositive. The CDR3 is CASSPRQGAMNTEAFF. The CDR3 DNA follows: TGCGCCAGCAGCCCTCGACAGGGCGCCATGAACACTGAAGCTTTCTTT.